A single sample gave rise to the 2 T cell receptor beta chains below, sequenced in a study of cytomegalovirus exposure and HLA in healthy donors. Assay used: immunoSEQ multiplex PCR; TCRdb lists only in-frame clones, some missing. The sample carries about 330,000 clones, approximately 90% recorded once. Sequencing was performed on PBMCs. The receptors shown here come from a woman younger than 45 in good health and CMV-seropositive.

This chain joins TRBV12-5 and TRBJ2-5; D may be TRBD2 (6 bases). Trimming cost V 1 base and J 2 bases, with 11 bases left between them. The CDR3 extends over 15 amino acids. Germline assignment: CDR1 LGHNT and CDR2 FRNRAP. In DNA form, the CDR3 reads TGTGCTAGTGGTTTGGGGACTAAGGAACAAGAGACCCAGTACTTC. This encodes CASGLGTKEQETQYF.

This sequence joins TRBV6-5 and TRBJ2-1; 11 bases fit TRBD2. The CDR3 length is 15 residues. Germline V CDR1 and CDR2: MNHEY, SVGAGI. V trimming: 6 bases; J trimming: 6 bases; junction bases outside the gene matches: 7. The CDR3 protein is CASRTGTSGLNEQFF. CDR3 bases: TGTGCCAGCAGAACCGGGACTAGCGGTCTCAATGAGCAGTTCTTC.